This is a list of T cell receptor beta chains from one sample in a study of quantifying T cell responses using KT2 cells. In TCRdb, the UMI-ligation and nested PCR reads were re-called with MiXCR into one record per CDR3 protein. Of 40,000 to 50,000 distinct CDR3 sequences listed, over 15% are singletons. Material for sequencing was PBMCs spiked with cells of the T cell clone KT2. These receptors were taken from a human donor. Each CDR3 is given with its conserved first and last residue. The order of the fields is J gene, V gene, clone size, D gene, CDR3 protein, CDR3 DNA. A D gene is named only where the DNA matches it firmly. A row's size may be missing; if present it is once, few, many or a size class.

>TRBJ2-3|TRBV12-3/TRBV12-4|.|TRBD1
CASSFGQGPDTQYF
TGTGCCAGCAGTTTTGGACAGGGACCAGATACGCAGTATTTT
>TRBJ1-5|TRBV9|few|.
CASSAWTENQPQHF
TGTGCCAGCAGCGCCTGGACAGAGAATCAGCCCCAGCATTTT
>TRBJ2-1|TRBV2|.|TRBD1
CASSEATGGWQFF
TGTGCCAGCAGTGAAGCCACAGGGGGGTGGCAGTTCTTC
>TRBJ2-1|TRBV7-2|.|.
CASSHPKGGFSYNEQFF
TGTGCCAGCAGCCACCCTAAGGGGGGGTTCTCCTACAATGAGCAGTTCTTC
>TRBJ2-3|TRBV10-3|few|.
CANARVGTDTQYF
TGTGCCAATGCCAGGGTTGGCACAGATACGCAGTATTTT
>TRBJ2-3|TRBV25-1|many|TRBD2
CASSEGSGGARNTQYF
TGTGCCAGCAGTGAGGGAAGCGGGGGGGCCAGAAATACGCAGTATTTT
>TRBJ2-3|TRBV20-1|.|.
CSASPRGVGTDTQYF
TGCAGTGCTAGCCCCAGGGGGGTGGGGACAGATACGCAGTATTTT
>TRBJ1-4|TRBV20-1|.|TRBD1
CSARSLRGQVNEKLFF
TGCAGTGCTAGATCGCTTAGGGGGCAGGTTAATGAAAAACTGTTTTTT
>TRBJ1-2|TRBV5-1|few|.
CASNNPSYDGYTF
TGCGCCAGCAACAACCCAAGCTACGATGGCTACACCTTC
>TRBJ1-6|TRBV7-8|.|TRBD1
CASSSRDRGSNSPLHF
TGTGCCAGCAGCTCAAGAGACAGGGGGTCGAATTCACCCCTCCACTTT
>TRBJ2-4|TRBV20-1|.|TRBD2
CSTGLAENIQYF
TGCAGTACCGGGCTAGCGGAAAACATTCAGTACTTC
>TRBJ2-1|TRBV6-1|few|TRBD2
CASSEARPSGDNEQFF
TGTGCCAGCAGTGAAGCGAGGCCTAGCGGGGACAATGAGCAGTTCTTC
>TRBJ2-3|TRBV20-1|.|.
CSARKEVDTQYF
TGCAGTGCCCGAAAAGAAGTAGATACGCAGTATTTT
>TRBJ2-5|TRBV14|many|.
CASSQGPVATQYF
TGTGCCAGCAGCCAAGGCCCCGTAGCGACCCAGTACTTC
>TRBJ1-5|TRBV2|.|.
CASTPRRQDSNQPQHF
TGTGCCAGCACCCCTCGCCGACAGGATAGCAATCAGCCCCAGCATTTT
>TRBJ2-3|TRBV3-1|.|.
CASSQVSTDTQYF
TGTGCCAGCAGCCAAGTCAGCACAGATACGCAGTATTTT
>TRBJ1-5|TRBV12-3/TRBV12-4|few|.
CASSPMNQPQHF
TGTGCCAGCAGTCCGATGAATCAGCCCCAGCATTTT
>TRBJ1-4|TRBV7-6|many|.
CASSLVGTNEKLFF
TGTGCCAGCAGCTTAGTAGGGACTAATGAAAAACTGTTTTTT
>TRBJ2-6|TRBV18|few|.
CASSHDSANPGANVLTF
TGTGCCAGCTCACACGACTCAGCGAACCCTGGGGCCAACGTCCTGACTTTC
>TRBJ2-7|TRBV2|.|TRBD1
CASKGSSRDRAWYEQYF
TGTGCCAGCAAGGGTTCCTCCCGGGACAGGGCCTGGTACGAGCAGTACTTC
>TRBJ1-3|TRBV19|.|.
CASSSPARISGNTIYF
TGTGCCAGTAGTAGCCCGGCGAGGATCTCTGGAAACACCATATATTTT
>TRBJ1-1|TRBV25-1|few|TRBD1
CASSNGQGDTEAFF
TGTGCCAGCAGTAACGGACAGGGGGACACTGAAGCTTTCTTT
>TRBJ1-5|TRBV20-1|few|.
CSARVQGFGNQPQHF
TGCAGTGCTAGGGTCCAGGGATTCGGCAATCAGCCCCAGCATTTT
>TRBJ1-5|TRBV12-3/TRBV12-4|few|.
CASSPDRPDQPQHF
TGTGCCAGCAGCCCGGACCGACCCGATCAGCCCCAGCATTTT